This TCR beta chain was identified in a study of T cell changes during pregnancy in multiple sclerosis. The CDR3 is 13 residues long. From germline, CDR1 is SGHTA and CDR2 FQGNSA. Trimming removed 0 bases from V and 5 bases from J, with 5 bases in between. Here immunoSEQ multiplex PCR was the method, and the copy in TCRdb shows in-frame clones only, minus some. The repertoire holds 60,000 to 70,000 clones, with about nine tenths as singletons. The V and J genes are TRBV7-2 and TRBJ2-1; no clear D gene. This receptor was obtained from a female donor in good health, enrolled as a control in a pregnancy study. The sample consisted of peripheral blood, taken after pregnancy. The CDR3 nucleotides read TGTGCCAGCAGCTTAGCGGCGGACAATGAGCAGTTCTTC. Amino acid sequence: CASSLAADNEQFF.